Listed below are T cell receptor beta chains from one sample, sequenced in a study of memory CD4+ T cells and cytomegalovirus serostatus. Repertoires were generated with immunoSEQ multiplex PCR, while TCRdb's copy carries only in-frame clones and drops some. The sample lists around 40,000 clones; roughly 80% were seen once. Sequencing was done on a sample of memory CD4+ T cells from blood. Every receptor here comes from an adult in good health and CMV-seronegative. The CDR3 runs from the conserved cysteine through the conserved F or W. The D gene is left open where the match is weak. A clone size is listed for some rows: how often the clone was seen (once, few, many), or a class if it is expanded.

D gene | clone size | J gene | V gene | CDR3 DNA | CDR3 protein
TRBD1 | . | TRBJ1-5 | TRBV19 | TGTGCCAGTAGTCGGTTAACGACAGGGAATCAGCCCCAGCATTTT | CASSRLTTGNQPQHF
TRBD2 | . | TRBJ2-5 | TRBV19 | TGTGCCAGCGGCAGCGGGGGGGCCGACGAGACCCAGTACTTC | CASGSGGADETQYF
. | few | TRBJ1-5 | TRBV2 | TGTGCCAGCAGTGAAATCGGGCAGTTTTGGCGCAATCAGCCCCAGCATTTT | CASSEIGQFWRNQPQHF
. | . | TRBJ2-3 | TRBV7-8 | TGTGCCAGCAGCTTAACCTCTAGCACAGATACGCAGTATTTT | CASSLTSSTDTQYF
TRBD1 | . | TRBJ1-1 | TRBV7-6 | TGTGCCAGCAGCTGGGGAACAGGGGGAGGCACTGAAGCTTTCTTT | CASSWGTGGGTEAFF
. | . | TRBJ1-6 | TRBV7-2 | TGTGCCAGCAGCTTAGGGGACGGGGGATGGTCACCCCTCCACTTT | CASSLGDGGWSPLHF
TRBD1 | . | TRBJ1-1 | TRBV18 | TGTGCCAGCTCACTTAACCCGACAGGGGGAACTGAAGCTTTCTTT | CASSLNPTGGTEAFF
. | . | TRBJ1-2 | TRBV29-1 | TGCAGCGTTGCCGCGAAGGGGCTAAGCTATGGCTACACCTTC | CSVAAKGLSYGYTF
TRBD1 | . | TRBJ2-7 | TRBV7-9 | TGTGCCAGCAGCGTTGGGACAGGGGGCTACGAGCAGTACTTC | CASSVGTGGYEQYF
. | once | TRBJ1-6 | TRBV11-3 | TGTGCCAGCAGCCCCGGGGCCGATTCACCCCTCCACTTT | CASSPGADSPLHF
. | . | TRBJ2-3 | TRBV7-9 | TGTGCCAGCAGACTTATCGGGGGTGCTAGCACAGATACGCAGTATTTT | CASRLIGGASTDTQYF
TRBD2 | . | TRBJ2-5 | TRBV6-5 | TGTGCCAGCAGTAAACTAGCGGGGATAGAGACCCAGTACTTC | CASSKLAGIETQYF
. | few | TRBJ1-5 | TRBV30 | TGTGCCTGGAGTGTACAGGCGAATCAGCCCCAGCATTTT | CAWSVQANQPQHF
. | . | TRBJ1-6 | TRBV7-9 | TGTGCCAGCAGCTTAGACGGGGTTGCCAATTCACCCCTCCACTTT | CASSLDGVANSPLHF
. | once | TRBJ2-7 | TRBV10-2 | TGCGCCAGCAGCAGGGGCAGAAAATCCTACGAGCAGTACTTC | CASSRGRKSYEQYF
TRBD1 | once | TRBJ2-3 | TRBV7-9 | TGTGCCAGCAGGAGACAGGGACGAGGAGATACGCAGTATTTT | CASRRQGRGDTQYF
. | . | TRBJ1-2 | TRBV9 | TGTGCCAGCAGCGTTAGAGAGGCGGATCGGGGCTACACCTTC | CASSVREADRGYTF
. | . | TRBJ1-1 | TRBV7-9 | TGTGCCAGCAGGCAATCACGCCTGAACACTGAAGCTTTCTTT | CASRQSRLNTEAFF
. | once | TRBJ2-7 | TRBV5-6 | TGTGCCAGCAGCTTGCGGGGACTTTTGCCTATGGGCGAGCAGTACTTC | CASSLRGLLPMGEQYF
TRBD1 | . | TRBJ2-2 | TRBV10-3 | TGTGCCATCAGTGCGGACAGGGTCTCGAACACCGGGGAGCTGTTTTTT | CAISADRVSNTGELFF